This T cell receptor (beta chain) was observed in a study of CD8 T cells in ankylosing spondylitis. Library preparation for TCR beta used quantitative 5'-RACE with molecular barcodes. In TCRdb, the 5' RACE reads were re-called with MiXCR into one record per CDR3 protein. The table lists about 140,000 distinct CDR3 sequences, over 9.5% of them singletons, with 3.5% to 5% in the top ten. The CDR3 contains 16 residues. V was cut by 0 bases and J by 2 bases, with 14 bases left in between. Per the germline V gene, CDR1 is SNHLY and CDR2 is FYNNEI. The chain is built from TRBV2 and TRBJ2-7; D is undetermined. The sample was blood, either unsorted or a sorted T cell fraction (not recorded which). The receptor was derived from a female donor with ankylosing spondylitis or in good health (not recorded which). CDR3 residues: CASSEALWQATYEQYF. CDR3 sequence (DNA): TGTGCCAGCAGTGAAGCGCTTTGGCAGGCAACCTACGAGCAGTACTTC. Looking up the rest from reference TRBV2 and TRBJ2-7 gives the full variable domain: EPEVTQTPSHQVTQMGQEVILRCVPISNHLYFYWYRQILGQKVEFLVSFYNNEISEKSEIFDDQFSVERPDGSNFTLKIRSTKLEDSAMYFCASSEALWQATYEQYFGPGTRLTVT.